These 25 T cell receptor beta chains came from one sample sequenced in a study of spatial heterogeneity in lung cancer. Time point of the sample: sample taken at primary tumor resection. No cell sorting; template was whole RNA from tumor, lung tissue or PBMC. In TCRdb, the 5' RACE reads were re-called with MiXCR into one record per CDR3 protein. The sample lists 10,000 to 15,000 distinct CDR3 sequences; under 4% were seen once. The material was PBMCs, obtained at surgery. These receptors all come from a male donor with early-stage non-small cell lung cancer.

This clonotype was seen many times. This beta chain slipped into a library made for alpha chains as a stray read, so its size is not meaningful. The chain recombines TRBV5-1 with TRBJ2-7; the match to TRBD1 covers 9 bases. This CDR3 has 15 amino acids. Trimming cost V 4 bases and J 3 bases; bases outside gene matches: 8. Germline values: CDR1 SGHRS, CDR2 YFSETQ. The CDR3 nucleotides are TGCGCCAGCAGCCCCGGGACAGGGATTCGCTACGAGCAGTACTTC. Encoded protein: CASSPGTGIRYEQYF.

This clonotype was seen only a few times. This beta chain represents an off-target read in a library built for alpha chains; its size is of limited meaning. V and J are TRBV7-2 and TRBJ2-7; the D is unclear. Trimming pared 1 base from V and 2 bases from J, leaving 9 bases between. There are 14 residues in the CDR3. CDR1 SGHTA and CDR2 FQGNSA come from the germline V gene. CDR3 protein: CASSLVQSTYEQYF. For the CDR3, the DNA is TGTGCCAGCAGCTTAGTACAGAGTACCTACGAGCAGTACTTC.

In its sample, this clonotype was seen many times. This beta chain is an off-target read within a library intended for alpha chains, so its frequency means little. This chain uses TRBV4-2 with TRBJ2-1; 8 nucleotides line up with TRBD2. There are 14 residues in the CDR3. Germline V lookup: CDR1 LGHNA, CDR2 YNFKEQ. The V segment lost 5 bases and the J segment 4 bases; nucleotides outside the gene matches: 4. The CDR3 loop reads CASSGTSGYNEQFF. CDR3 bases: TGTGCCAGCAGCGGAACTAGCGGATACAATGAGCAGTTCTTC.

With respect to this clonotype: Because the library targeted alpha chains, this beta chain is an off-target read whose size means little. CDR3 DNA: TGTGCCAGCTCACCACCGGCCGGGGCAGCCTACGAGCAGTACTTC. Its translation is CASSPPAGAAYEQYF. The chain couples TRBV18 to TRBJ2-7, with D perhaps being TRBD1 or TRBD2 (5 bases each). Germline assignment: CDR1 KGHSH and CDR2 LQKENI. The V end was cut by 0 bases, the J end by 2 bases, with 11 bases between. CDR3 length: 15 residues.

This clonotype has at least ten counts. This beta chain is a stray read from a library made for alpha chains; its abundance is not meaningful. The chain carries TRBV7-9 and TRBJ1-2; D is perhaps TRBD1 (5 bases). With 5 bases removed from V and 8 bases from J, the gap between germline ends came to 18 bases. Germline V CDR1 and CDR2: SEHNR, FQNEAQ (reference sequence). This CDR3 has 14 residues. The CDR3 loop is CASSIRDGQNGYTF. CDR3 coding DNA: TGTGCCAGCAGCATCAGGGACGGTCAGAACGGCTACACCTTC.

This clonotype was seen a handful of times. This beta chain is off target for a library built for alpha chains, so its abundance means little. This chain uses TRBV6-4 with TRBJ2-3, with TRBD2 matching 11 bases. V shed 6 bases, J shed 2 bases, and the junction held 4 bases outside the gene matches. There are 15 residues in the CDR3. The germline V gene encodes CDR1 MRHNA and CDR2 SNTAGT. Written as DNA, the CDR3 is TGTGCCAGCAGCCGACTAGCGGGGACCACAGATACGCAGTATTTT. Residues: CASSRLAGTTDTQYF.

This clonotype was detected many times. As an off-target read in a library built for alpha chains, this beta chain has a frequency of little significance. V is TRBV7-3 and J is TRBJ2-2, with D possibly TRBD1 on 5 matching bases. Trimming cost V 10 bases and J 7 bases, with 19 bases left between them. The CDR3 is 14 amino acids. Germline-derived CDR1 and CDR2 are SGHTA and FQGTGA. The CDR3: CATTDQGWGGELFF. The CDR3, as DNA: TGTGCCACCACTGACCAGGGCTGGGGCGGGGAGCTGTTTTTT. The full variable domain, its missing parts supplied by reference TRBV7-3 and TRBJ2-2, is GAGVSQTPSNKVTEKGKYVELRCDPISGHTALYWYRQSLGQGPEFLIYFQGTGAADDSGLPNDRFFAVRPEGSVSTLKIQRTERGDSAVYLCATTDQGWGGELFFGEGSRLTVL.

This clonotype was recorded many times. This beta chain appears as a stray read in a library generated for alpha chains; its size is not informative. The V call is TRBV11-2, the J call TRBJ2-3; the D is unclear. Trimming left V 1 base short and J 12 bases short, with 14 bases between. The CDR3 consists of 13 residues. The germline V gene has CDR1 SGHAT and CDR2 FQNNGV. The CDR3 DNA reads as TGTGCCAGCAGCTTAGCACCCGCAGGCTCCCAGTATTTT. Translated: CASSLAPAGSQYF.

This clonotype was seen a handful of times. In a library made to pick up alpha chains, this beta chain is a stray read with a size that means little. The genes are TRBV27 and TRBJ2-7; D gene unclear. Trimming removed 5 bases at V and 4 bases at J, with 15 bases between. The V gene's germline CDR1 is MNHEY and CDR2 SMNVEV (reference sequence). The CDR3 contains 14 residues. The chain's CDR3 is CASSPYPGSYEQYF. For the CDR3, the DNA is TGTGCCAGCAGTCCTTACCCGGGTTCATACGAGCAGTACTTC.

Comments on this clonotype: Since the library was made to target alpha chains, this beta chain is a stray read and its abundance is not meaningful. The CDR3 DNA reads TGTGCCAGAACAGAGGGGCCCTATAATTCACCCCTCCACTTT. This codes for CARTEGPYNSPLHF. This chain links TRBV7-6 with TRBJ1-6, with D tentatively TRBD1 (5 bases). Germline V gene lookup returns CDR1 SGHVS and CDR2 FNYEAQ. This CDR3 has 14 residues. V was trimmed by 9 bases and J by 2 bases, leaving 11 bases between them.

By share, this clonotype counts as medium-sized. Since the library was made to target alpha chains, this beta chain is a stray read and its abundance is not meaningful. The chain has TRBV5-1 and TRBJ2-5; TRBD2 might be the D (6 bases). The CDR3 is 12 residues long. Germline V gives CDR1 SGHRS, CDR2 YFSETQ. Trimming removed 7 bases at V and 1 base at J, with 8 bases between. The CDR3 region has the DNA TGCGCCAGCGGGGAGGCCCAAGAGACCCAGTACTTC. Translated: CASGEAQETQYF.

This clonotype has at least ten counts. Within a library made for alpha chains, this beta chain is off target, and its count is uninformative. This chain connects TRBV29-1 to TRBJ2-1, with TRBD2 identical over 7 bases. The CDR3 covers 13 residues. Germline V gene data show CDR1 as SQVTM and CDR2 as ANQGSEA. J lost 5 bases, V lost 4 bases, and 5 bases had no gene match. The CDR3 loop reads CSVGAGEDNEQFF. The CDR3 DNA reads TGCAGCGTTGGTGCGGGAGAGGACAATGAGCAGTTCTTC.

The sample holds many counts of this clonotype. Because this beta chain is a stray read in a library intended to capture alpha chains, its abundance should not be given much weight. The rearrangement uses TRBV28 and TRBJ2-6, with 8 positions matching TRBD1. The germline V gene has CDR1 MDHEN and CDR2 SYDVKM. V lost 5 bases, J lost 4 bases, and 4 bases stayed unmatched. The CDR3 is made up of 15 amino acids. This CDR3 is CASSPGGTGANVLTF. The DNA for the CDR3 is TGTGCCAGCAGTCCAGGGGGCACCGGGGCCAACGTCCTGACTTTC.

Comment on this clonotype: Being off target in a library aimed at alpha chains, this beta chain has a size of little meaning. The V call is TRBV12-3 or TRBV12-4, the J call TRBJ2-1; 7 bases align to TRBD2. Trimming removed 8 bases from V and 6 bases from J; junction bases left unmatched: 13. CDR3 length equals 15 residues. The CDR3, as DNA: TGTGCCAGCCAATACTCCGGGAGCGGGGTCAATGAGCAGTTCTTC. Protein product: CASQYSGSGVNEQFF.

This clonotype was seen repeatedly, ten times or more. This beta chain lies outside the target of a library built for alpha chains; its clone size means little. CDR3 in amino acids: CSAWTLSTDTQYF. In DNA form, the CDR3 reads TGCAGTGCGTGGACTCTTAGCACAGATACGCAGTATTTT. The J gene is TRBJ2-3, the V gene TRBV20-1, with a weak D call TRBD2 (5 bases). Trimming cost V 6 bases and J 0 bases, with 10 bases left between them. Germline loops: CDR1 DFQATT, CDR2 SNEGSKA (reference sequence). This CDR3 has 13 amino acids.

Ten or more counts support this clonotype. This beta chain was picked up by a library intended for alpha chains and is off target, so its count carries little meaning. The chain has TRBV20-1 and TRBJ2-7; D possibly corresponds to TRBD2 (5 bases). This CDR3 is built from 13 residues. Germline V gives CDR1 DFQATT, CDR2 SNEGSKA (reference sequence). V lost 3 bases and J lost 2, with 11 bases in between. DNA for the CDR3: TGCAGTGCTAGGAGGGCGGATCCCTACGAGCAGTACTTC. It is translated as CSARRADPYEQYF.

This clonotype was detected ten times or more. This beta chain appears as a stray read in a library generated for alpha chains; its size is not informative. The V gene is TRBV5-1, the J gene TRBJ2-7, with D possibly TRBD2 on 7 matching bases. The CDR3 length is 14 residues. CDR1 SGHRS and CDR2 YFSETQ come from the germline V gene. The V gene lost 6 bases and the J gene lost 5 bases, with 18 bases spanning the gap. This CDR3 reads CASNPGGEVDEQYF. CDR3 coding DNA: TGCGCCAGCAACCCGGGGGGCGAGGTTGACGAGCAGTACTTC.

This clonotype has ten or more counts. A library prepared for alpha chains yielded this beta chain as an off-target read; its size is of little meaning. The rearrangement links TRBV7-9 to TRBJ1-4; TRBD1 is a possible D gene (6 bases). In germline, CDR1 is SEHNR, CDR2 FQNEAQ (reference sequence). CDR3 length: 14 residues. The V end was cut by 5 bases, the J end by 4 bases, with 11 bases between. As DNA, the CDR3 is TGTGCCAGCAGCAAGGGACATCTTAATGAAAAACTGTTTTTT. Amino acids: CASSKGHLNEKLFF.

In its sample, this clonotype was seen many times. This beta chain came through as a stray read in a library set up for alpha chains, and its size says little. V gene TRBV24-1 combines with J gene TRBJ2-1; TRBD1 or TRBD2 may be the D gene (6 bases each). The CDR3 has 16 amino acids. Germline V gene data show CDR1 as KGHDR and CDR2 as SFDVKD. Deletions cut 2 bases from V and 3 bases from J, with 13 bases between. CDR3 residues: CATSDSGAGLYNEQFF. DNA for the CDR3: TGTGCCACCAGTGATTCAGGGGCGGGACTCTACAATGAGCAGTTCTTC.

This clonotype was seen repeatedly, ten times or more. This beta chain appears as a stray read in a library generated for alpha chains; its size is not informative. J is TRBJ2-7 and V is TRBV4-1; 8 bases are shared with TRBD1. The germline CDR1 and CDR2 sequences are MGHRA and YSYEKL. The CDR3 extends over 15 amino acids. Germline trimming cut 0 bases from V and 3 bases from J; bases unmatched to any gene: 4. Written as DNA, the CDR3 is TGCGCCAGCAGCCAAGAAGGACAGGGAGGCTACGAGCAGTACTTC. Translated: CASSQEGQGGYEQYF.

This clonotype is labeled medium-sized. For a library built for alpha chains, this beta chain is a stray read; little rests on its size. This chain links TRBV29-1 with TRBJ2-5, with no clear D. The V end lost 7 bases, the J end lost 1 base, and 10 bases lay between the germline ends. The CDR3 extends over 12 amino acids. Germline CDR1 and CDR2: SQVTM and ANQGSEA. The CDR3 region has the DNA TGCAGCGGATCGGCCGCCCAAGAGACCCAGTACTTC. Amino acids: CSGSAAQETQYF.

This clonotype showed up many times. Since the library was made to target alpha chains, this beta chain is a stray read and its abundance is not meaningful. The chain carries TRBV6-5 and TRBJ2-1; D is perhaps TRBD1 or TRBD2 (5 bases each). Germline loops: CDR1 MNHEY, CDR2 SVGAGI. The CDR3 has 15 amino acids. Trimming left V 5 bases short and J 8 bases short, with 19 bases between. In DNA form, the CDR3 reads TGTGCCAGCAGTACCACCTCTGGGGCGGGCGATGAGCAGTTCTTC. Translating it yields CASSTTSGAGDEQFF.

At least ten counts were recorded for this clonotype. Since it is a stray read in a library aimed at alpha chains, this beta chain has a size that is not meaningful. This chain connects TRBV10-3 to TRBJ2-3; 11 positions agree with TRBD1. The CDR3 is 14 residues long. With V trimmed by 10 bases and J by 4 bases, 7 bases remained unmatched. CDR1 is ENHRY and CDR2 is SYGVKD in the germline V gene. The chain's CDR3 is CATTGQGVSDTQYF. CDR3 DNA sequence: TGTGCCACCACGGGACAGGGGGTTTCAGATACGCAGTATTTT.

This clonotype has at least ten counts. A library made for alpha chains picked up this beta chain off target, so its size means little. The chain recombines TRBV20-1 with TRBJ2-2; TRBD2 might be the D (6 bases). Trimming took 6 bases from V and 0 from J, leaving 8 bases between them. The CDR3 has 13 residues. Germline CDR1 and CDR2: DFQATT and SNEGSKA (reference sequence). The CDR3 nucleotides are TGCAGTGCCGTAGCGGCGAACACCGGGGAGCTGTTTTTT. Translated: CSAVAANTGELFF.

This clonotype was observed at least ten times. Little can be read into the size of this beta chain, an off-target read in a library designed for alpha chains. The chain couples TRBV2 to TRBJ2-3, with 11 positions matching TRBD1. Germline CDR1 SNHLY, CDR2 FYNNEI. Losses at the gene ends were 3 bases for V and 1 base for J; bases not matched to a gene: 0. This CDR3 has 15 amino acids. The CDR3 bases are TGTGCCAGCAGTGAGGGACAGGGGGGCACAGATACGCAGTATTTT. It translates to CASSEGQGGTDTQYF.